The clone carrying this T cell receptor beta chain was picked up a small number of times. Its antigen remains unidentified. The data originate from a study of T-cell reconstitution after alpha-beta-depleted transplantation in children. General study results and limits: After transplant, at about two months, alpha-beta T cells were reportedly derived from several hundred expanded graft clones. Recipient T cells and thymic progenitors that survived were the source of the high TCRbeta diversity seen at day 60 in some patients. Newly produced T cells mostly provided counts and TCRbeta diversity after one year, as hyperexpanded clones declined.

TCRbeta library preparation incorporated unique molecular identifiers. One entry per CDR3 protein, called by TCRdb with MiXCR from the PCR reads. The sample has some 830,000 distinct CDR3 sequences, roughly 15% seen once. This CDR3 has 13 residues. The V gene lost 2 bases and the J gene lost 2 bases, with 7 bases spanning the gap. From germline, CDR1 is DFQATT and CDR2 SNEGSKA (reference sequence). The input for sequencing was PBMCs, mostly from graft donor cells, taken 360 days after TCRalphabeta/CD19-depleted stem cell transplant. The clonotype originates from a male patient between 5 and 17 years old who had a stem cell transplant for acute lymphoblastic leukemia, so the T cells may come from the graft donor. The chain combines TRBV20-1 with TRBJ2-1, with no clear D. This CDR3 reads CSARLSAYNEQFF. CDR3 bases: TGCAGTGCTAGACTCAGCGCCTACAATGAGCAGTTCTTC.